This passage covers 10 T cell receptor beta chains from one sample sequenced in a study of OX40 agonist ivuxolimab in advanced cancers. TCRdb's copy holds only in-frame clones and misses some; the assay was immunoSEQ multiplex PCR. The data hold tens of thousands of clones, with less than 90% observed a single time. This material consisted of CD4+ or CD8+ T cells sorted from blood, taken in a trial of the OX40 agonist ivuxolimab. The receptors stem from an adult with an advanced solid tumor such as melanoma, head and neck, liver or kidney cancer.

This rearrangement joins TRBV27 to TRBJ1-2; no firm D call. The CDR3 loop spans 16 amino acids. V shed 3 bases and J shed 5 bases, with 19 bases lying between them. Looked up from germline, CDR1 is MNHEY and CDR2 is SMNVEV (reference sequence). The CDR3 DNA reads as TGTGCCAGCAGTTTGGCCCCGAATCTTAAGATTTATGGCTACACCTTC. This codes for CASSLAPNLKIYGYTF.

The chain is built from TRBV28 and TRBJ2-7; tentatively, D is TRBD1 (6 bases). Trimming removed 8 bases from V and 1 base from J, with 15 bases in between. The germline V gene encodes CDR1 MDHEN and CDR2 SYDVKM. This CDR3 is 14 amino acids long. CDR3 nucleotide sequence: TGTGCCAGCCGTCCTCAGGGGATTTCCTACGAGCAGTACTTC. Protein sequence: CASRPQGISYEQYF.

The chain couples TRBV6-1 to TRBJ1-2, with 7 nucleotides matching TRBD1. The CDR3 loop spans 12 amino acids. V lost 7 bases, J lost 6 bases, and 5 bases stayed unmatched. Per germline, CDR1 MNHNS and CDR2 SASEGT. The CDR3 is CASTDRDHGYTF. The CDR3 DNA follows: TGTGCCAGCACCGACAGGGACCATGGCTACACCTTC.

In DNA form, the CDR3 reads TGCGCCAGCAGCCAAGGGATGGCAGAGGCTGGGTATGGCTACACCTTC. Its translation: CASSQGMAEAGYGYTF. The chain links TRBV4-1 to TRBJ1-2, with no clear D. V was cut by 1 base and J by 5 bases, with 17 bases left in between. Germline CDR1 is MGHRA and CDR2 is YSYEKL. The CDR3 totals 16 residues.

This clone has a single count. For the CDR3, the DNA is TGTGCCAGCAGCTTAGTCGGGGGGGATCTCACGGAGCAGTTCTTC. This codes for CASSLVGGDLTEQFF. The chain employs TRBV7-3 and TRBJ2-1, with 8 bases aligning to TRBD2. With 2 bases clipped from V and 10 bases from J, the junction kept 10 bases outside the gene matches. This CDR3 contains 15 residues. CDR1 SGHTA and CDR2 FQGTGA come from the germline V gene.

This chain uses TRBV5-1 with TRBJ1-4, with 8 bases that match TRBD1. CDR3 length: 15 amino acids. Germline CDR1 SGHRS, CDR2 YFSETQ. V gave up 4 bases and J gave up 6 bases; unmatched junction bases: 8. The CDR3, as DNA: TGCGCCAGCAGCCTCCAGGGGGCGAAGGATGAAAAACTGTTTTTT. It encodes CASSLQGAKDEKLFF.

About this clone: The same CDR3 can be traced to other DNA sequences in this sample. The chain uses TRBV2 and TRBJ2-5, with TRBD2 identical over 9 bases. The CDR3 has 15 residues. V shed 8 bases and J 2 bases; nucleotides not matched to a gene: 9. The germline CDR1 and CDR2 sequences are SNHLY and FYNNEI. The CDR3 reads CASRGLAGGQETQYF. The CDR3 DNA sequence: TGTGCCAGCCGAGGTCTGGCGGGGGGGCAAGAGACCCAGTACTTC.

The V and J genes are TRBV12-2 and TRBJ2-7; TRBD1 is taken as the D call from the table, unchecked against the DNA. TRBV12-2 is tagged as a pseudogene. The CDR3 contains 19 residues. In DNA, the CDR3 is TGTGCAAGTCGCTTAGCGGAAGGAGAGTCTAGTAGGGGCACCTACGAGCAGTACTTC. Its translation is CASRLAEGESSRGTYEQYF.

The chain employs TRBV27 and TRBJ2-1; D is ambiguous. This CDR3 has 16 residues. Germline CDR1 and CDR2: MNHEY and SMNVEV (reference sequence). The V and J ends lost 2 bases and 6 bases respectively, with 17 bases between them. The CDR3 here is CASSLGLGRKSNEQFF. CDR3 bases: TGTGCCAGCAGTTTAGGGTTAGGACGGAAAAGCAATGAGCAGTTCTTC.

The rearrangement joins TRBV13 to TRBJ2-7; no firm D call. The ends were cut back, 1 base at V and 6 bases at J, with 7 bases in the middle. CDR1 is PRHDT and CDR2 is FYEKMQ in the germline V gene (reference sequence). The CDR3 contains 12 residues. The CDR3 DNA sequence: TGTGCCAGCAGCTTAGTAGCCGGCGAGCAGTACTTC. Amino acids: CASSLVAGEQYF.